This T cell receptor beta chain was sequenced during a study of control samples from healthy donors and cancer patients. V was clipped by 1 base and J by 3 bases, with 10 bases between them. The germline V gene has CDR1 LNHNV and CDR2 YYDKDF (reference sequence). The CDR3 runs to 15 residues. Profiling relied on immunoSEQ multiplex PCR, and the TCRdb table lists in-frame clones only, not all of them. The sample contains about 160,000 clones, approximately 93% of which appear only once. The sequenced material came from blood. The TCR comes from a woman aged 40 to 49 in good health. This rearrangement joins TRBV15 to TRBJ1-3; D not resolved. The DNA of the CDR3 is TGTGCCACCAGCAGAGGTGAGGGCTTTGGAAACACCATATATTTT. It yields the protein CATSRGEGFGNTIYF.